This T cell receptor beta chain was obtained from a study of control samples from healthy donors and cancer patients. Sequencing was performed with immunoSEQ multiplex PCR; in TCRdb, only in-frame clones are kept and a portion is missing. The sample carries 150,000 to 200,000 clones, roughly 90% recorded once. V lost 1 base to trimming and J lost 8 bases, with 11 bases between them. CDR1 and CDR2 (germline): SGHTA, FQGNSA. CDR3 size: 14 residues. The rearrangement links TRBV7-2 to TRBJ1-4; possibly TRBD1 for D (5 bases). The sample was blood. The sequence derives from a man between 25 and 39 years old in good health. The CDR3 nucleotides are TGTGCCAGCAGCTTAGTAGGGACGGGAGAAAAACTGTTTTTT. Translation: CASSLVGTGEKLFF.